The 31 T cell receptor beta chains listed next were all sequenced from one sample in a study of CD8 T cells in Susac syndrome. RNA in amounts of roughly 0.5 to 1 ug was reverse transcribed with random hexamers. One entry per CDR3 protein, called by TCRdb with MiXCR from the immunoSEQ multiplex PCR reads. The sample has 100,000 to 110,000 distinct CDR3 sequences, 95% seen once. The sample consisted of CD8+ T cells from PBMCs. Receptor source: a human donor with Susac syndrome.

This chain connects TRBV7-3 to TRBJ2-7; the match to TRBD2 covers 9 bases. J lost 5 bases, V lost 2 bases, and 4 bases had no gene match. The germline CDR1 and CDR2 sequences are SGHTA and FQGTGA. The CDR3 is 14 residues long. The CDR3 DNA follows: TGTGCCAGCAGCTTAGCGGGAGGGTCTGACGAGCAGTACTTC. Residues: CASSLAGGSDEQYF.

The chain couples TRBV5-1 to TRBJ1-6; tentative D call: TRBD1 (5 bases). V lost 1 base and J lost 9, with 11 bases in between. CDR3 length: 14 amino acids. Germline values: CDR1 SGHRS, CDR2 YFSETQ. CDR3 bases: TGCGCCAGCAGCTTGAGGGGTGGTAGTTCACCCCTCCACTTT. It yields the protein CASSLRGGSSPLHF.

V is TRBV5-1 and J is TRBJ2-1; 8 bases map to TRBD1. This CDR3 is 15 amino acids long. The germline V gene encodes CDR1 SGHRS and CDR2 YFSETQ. After removal of 4 bases from V and 7 bases from J, the junction contained 10 bases not matched to a gene. The DNA of the CDR3 is TGCGCCAGCAGCACCGGACAGGGAACTATTAATGAGCAGTTCTTC. The encoded protein is CASSTGQGTINEQFF.

This clonotype was seen once. The chain links TRBV20-1 to TRBJ1-1; 9 nucleotides align to TRBD1. CDR1 DFQATT and CDR2 SNEGSKA come from the germline V gene (reference sequence). The CDR3 loop spans 14 amino acids. The V gene end was trimmed by 1 base and the J gene end by 5 bases; junction bases not matched to a gene: 5. The CDR3 here is CSARGDREVTEAFF. The CDR3 nucleotides are TGCAGTGCTAGAGGGGACAGGGAGGTAACTGAAGCTTTCTTT.

This clonotype occurred once. This sequence joins TRBV2 and TRBJ2-1, with 9 bases matching TRBD1. V was pared by 8 bases and J by 9 bases, with 11 bases of the junction left unmatched. The CDR3 is 14 residues long. Germline loops: CDR1 SNHLY, CDR2 FYNNEI. The CDR3 region is CASLPGQGLGEQFF. The DNA of the CDR3 is TGTGCCAGCCTGCCGGGACAGGGCCTCGGTGAGCAGTTCTTC.

The rearrangement links TRBV18 to TRBJ1-2, with TRBD1 identical over 8 bases. Germline CDR1 and CDR2: KGHSH and LQKENI. Trimming at V came to 3 bases and at J to 13 bases, leaving 13 bases not matched to a gene. This CDR3 is built from 14 residues. DNA of the CDR3: TGTGCCAGCTCACCTCAAGACAGGGGCTTACTTGGCACCTTC. This encodes CASSPQDRGLLGTF.

V gene TRBV28 combines with J gene TRBJ2-7, with D tentatively TRBD1 (6 bases). The CDR3 extends over 15 amino acids. The V and J ends lost 6 bases and 3 bases respectively, with 18 bases between them. CDR1 MDHEN and CDR2 SYDVKM come from the germline V gene. Here the CDR3 DNA reads TGTGCCAGCAGACCTCCACAGGGTTTAAGCTACGAGCAGTACTTC. Its protein product is CASRPPQGLSYEQYF.

The gene calls are TRBV28 and TRBJ2-5; 9 nucleotides match TRBD2. J lost 5 bases, V lost 6 bases, and 4 bases had no gene match. Germline CDR1 and CDR2: MDHEN and SYDVKM. The CDR3 runs to 13 residues. CDR3 loop: CASSWTSAETQYF. The CDR3 nucleotides are TGTGCCAGCAGCTGGACTAGCGCTGAGACCCAGTACTTC.

The J gene is TRBJ2-5, the V gene TRBV2; a possible D gene is TRBD1 (6 bases). There are 14 residues in the CDR3. Germline CDR1 reads SNHLY; CDR2 reads FYNNEI. V gave up 6 bases and J gave up 3 bases, with 14 bases separating them. CDR3 nucleotide sequence: TGTGCCAGCAGAGCCCAGGGGTGGGAAGAGACCCAGTACTTC. Protein: CASRAQGWEETQYF.

The chain carries TRBV5-4 and TRBJ2-1; 8 nucleotides align to TRBD2. V gave up 4 bases and J gave up 0 bases; unmatched junction bases: 3. This CDR3 has 15 amino acids. Germline CDR1 reads SGHNT; CDR2 reads YYREEE (reference sequence). CDR3 DNA: TGTGCCAGCAGCCTACGGGAGGGCTCCTACAATGAGCAGTTCTTC. Protein: CASSLREGSYNEQFF.

The genes are TRBV20-1 and TRBJ1-2, with D uncertain. Trimming removed 3 bases at V and 7 bases at J, with 21 bases between. From germline, CDR1 is DFQATT and CDR2 SNEGSKA (reference sequence). The CDR3 is 15 amino acids. The CDR3 is CSARPKVVGNLGYTF. The CDR3 nucleotides read TGCAGTGCTAGGCCCAAGGTGGTCGGTAATCTTGGCTACACCTTC.

The chain links TRBV7-9 to TRBJ2-4; 9 nucleotides agree with TRBD1. From germline, CDR1 is SEHNR and CDR2 FQNEAQ (reference sequence). After removal of 5 bases from V and 6 bases from J, the junction contained 5 bases not matched to a gene. The CDR3 consists of 14 residues. The CDR3 sequence: CASSRPGQGNIQYF. The DNA for the CDR3 is TGTGCCAGCAGCCGTCCGGGACAGGGAAACATTCAGTACTTC.

V is TRBV7-9 and J is TRBJ1-5; D possibly corresponds to TRBD1 (5 bases). The CDR3 contains 15 residues. Trimming shortened V by 1 base and J by 5 bases, and 12 bases separated the two germline ends. Germline V gene lookup returns CDR1 SEHNR and CDR2 FQNEAQ (reference sequence). DNA of the CDR3: TGTGCCAGCAGCTTAGGGGTAGACAGTTATCAGCCCCAGCATTTT. Protein product: CASSLGVDSYQPQHF.

The CDR3 here is CASSPAPTGGNEQFF. DNA for the CDR3: TGTGCCAGCAGCCCAGCCCCGACAGGAGGAAATGAGCAGTTCTTC. The chain recombines TRBV7-2 with TRBJ2-1, with D possibly matching TRBD1 (6 bases). V was cut by 5 bases and J by 7 bases, with 18 bases left in between. The V gene's germline CDR1 is SGHTA and CDR2 FQGNSA. The CDR3 runs 15 residues.

This chain connects TRBV15 to TRBJ1-2, with 7 bases that match TRBD1. V was pared by 8 bases and J by 4 bases, with 13 bases of the junction left unmatched. From germline, CDR1 is LNHNV and CDR2 YYDKDF (reference sequence). The CDR3 sequence is 15 residues long. The CDR3 DNA follows: TGTGCCACCCGGAGGGGACAGCCCTCTCCCTATGGCTACACCTTC. Translated: CATRRGQPSPYGYTF.

J is TRBJ2-1 and V is TRBV13; 8 bases are a match to TRBD2. Germline trimming cut 5 bases from V and 4 bases from J; bases unmatched to any gene: 4. This CDR3 has 14 amino acids. Germline loops: CDR1 PRHDT, CDR2 FYEKMQ (reference sequence). This CDR3 reads CASSPTSEYNEQFF. The CDR3 bases are TGTGCCAGCAGCCCGACTAGCGAGTACAATGAGCAGTTCTTC.

V gene TRBV12-3 or TRBV12-4 combines with J gene TRBJ1-5; TRBD1 might be the D (5 bases). The V gene lost 6 bases and the J gene lost 5 bases, with 11 bases spanning the gap. This CDR3 spans 13 amino acids. CDR3 in DNA: TGTGCCAGCAGCACACAGGAATATCAGCCCCAGCATTTT. The encoded protein is CASSTQEYQPQHF.

This chain connects TRBV24-1 to TRBJ2-3; no clear D gene. Trimming took 3 bases from V and 4 from J, leaving 10 bases between them. Germline lookup yields CDR1 KGHDR and CDR2 SFDVKD. The CDR3 has 14 amino acids. The CDR3 reads CATSDTGSADTQYF. CDR3 nucleotide sequence: TGTGCCACCAGTGATACGGGCAGCGCAGATACGCAGTATTTT.

The chain combines TRBV14 with TRBJ1-1; D ambiguous. V shed 0 bases and J shed 5 bases, with 13 bases lying between them. The germline CDR1 and CDR2 sequences are SGHDN and FVKESK. The CDR3 consists of 15 residues. CDR3 nucleotides: TGTGCCAGCAGCCAAGAGGACTTTCGGTGGACTGAAGCTTTCTTT. Translation: CASSQEDFRWTEAFF.

This clonotype is a singleton in its sample. The chain is built from TRBV3-1 and TRBJ2-1; a weak D match, TRBD2 (6 bases). The V gene's germline CDR1 is LGHDT and CDR2 YNNKEL (reference sequence). The CDR3 totals 18 residues. Trimming stripped 4 bases from V and 10 bases from J, with 29 bases between. The CDR3 DNA sequence: TGTGCCAGCAGCCTCCTCCACCCCCGGACCCCGCGGGGAGGCGAGCAGTTCTTC. This encodes CASSLLHPRTPRGGEQFF.

The rearrangement joins TRBV25-1 to TRBJ2-3; D call uncertain. The CDR3 consists of 13 residues. The germline CDR1 and CDR2 sequences are MGHDK and SYGVNS. Deletions cut 3 bases from V and 4 bases from J, with 8 bases between. The CDR3 sequence is CASSEAGADTQYF. CDR3 bases: TGTGCCAGCAGTGAGGCAGGAGCAGATACGCAGTATTTT.

The J gene is TRBJ2-5, the V gene TRBV28; 8 bases map to TRBD1. The V segment lost 5 bases and the J segment 2 bases; nucleotides outside the gene matches: 7. Germline assignment: CDR1 MDHEN and CDR2 SYDVKM. The CDR3 consists of 15 residues. The chain's CDR3 is CASSPQGAGQETQYF. The CDR3 nucleotides are TGTGCCAGCAGTCCTCAGGGGGCCGGACAAGAGACCCAGTACTTC.

The chain combines TRBV15 with TRBJ2-7; no clear D gene. Per the germline V gene, CDR1 is LNHNV and CDR2 is YYDKDF (reference sequence). The ends were cut back, 0 bases at V and 0 bases at J, with 12 bases in the middle. The CDR3 is made up of 16 amino acids. CDR3 sequence reads: CATSRDRTPSSYEQYF. DNA for the CDR3: TGTGCCACCAGCAGAGATCGTACGCCGAGCTCCTACGAGCAGTACTTC.

The rearrangement uses TRBV12-5 and TRBJ2-1, with D perhaps TRBD1 or TRBD2 (6 bases each). This CDR3 contains 16 residues. The germline V gene has CDR1 LGHNT and CDR2 FRNRAP. Trimming pared 5 bases from V and 4 bases from J, leaving 18 bases between. The CDR3 DNA is TGTGCTAGTGGTCACGGGGGTAGGGGGGATTACAATGAGCAGTTCTTC. Amino acids: CASGHGGRGDYNEQFF.

The chain links TRBV9 to TRBJ2-1, with TRBD2 identical over 8 bases. Per germline, CDR1 SGDLS and CDR2 YYNGEE. CDR3 size: 16 residues. V lost 6 bases and J lost 9; bases outside the gene matches: 17. CDR3 DNA: TGTGCCAGCAACCCCCCGAGTAGCGGGAAATCGGGTGAGCAGTTCTTC. It translates to CASNPPSSGKSGEQFF.

V is TRBV29-1 and J is TRBJ1-6, with 7 bases matching TRBD1. CDR1 SQVTM and CDR2 ANQGSEA come from the germline V gene. This CDR3 contains 13 residues. Germline trimming cut 4 bases from V and 10 bases from J; bases unmatched to any gene: 7. The CDR3 coding sequence is TGCAGCGTTGCAACAGGGGAGATGTCACCCCTCCACTTT. Protein product: CSVATGEMSPLHF.

This clonotype came up once. The chain employs TRBV19 and TRBJ2-7; 8 nucleotides line up with TRBD2. The trim removed 7 bases at V and 4 bases at J, leaving 9 bases unmatched. The CDR3 runs to 14 residues. From germline, CDR1 is LNHDA and CDR2 SQIVND (reference sequence). Written as DNA, the CDR3 is TGTGCCAGTAACGAGGCGGGAGGTTCTTACGAGCAGTACTTC. Amino acid sequence: CASNEAGGSYEQYF. Together with reference TRBV19 and TRBJ2-7, the CDR3 gives the full variable domain: DGGITQSPKYLFRKEGQNVTLSCEQNLNHDAMYWYRQDPGQGLRLIYYSQIVNDFQKGDIAEGYSVSREKKESFPLTVTSAQKNPTAFYLCASNEAGGSYEQYFGPGTRLTVT.

This clonotype was counted a few times. This rearrangement joins TRBV7-3 to TRBJ2-3; no clear D gene. CDR1 SGHTA and CDR2 FQGTGA come from the germline V gene. CDR3 length: 13 amino acids. Trimming left V 0 bases short and J 6 bases short, with 7 bases between. Here the CDR3 reads CASSLTSWDTQYF. The CDR3, as DNA: TGTGCCAGCAGCTTAACCTCCTGGGATACGCAGTATTTT.

The rearrangement joins TRBV20-1 to TRBJ1-5; D possibly corresponds to TRBD1 (5 bases). The germline V and J ends were trimmed by 2 bases and 0 bases, with 11 bases remaining between them. Germline loops: CDR1 DFQATT, CDR2 SNEGSKA (reference sequence). This CDR3 has 15 residues. This CDR3 is CSARHVDSSNQPQHF. CDR3 coding DNA: TGCAGTGCTAGACATGTAGACAGTAGCAATCAGCCCCAGCATTTT.

V usage is TRBV27 and J usage is TRBJ1-6; D unresolved. There are 12 residues in the CDR3. Trimming left V 8 bases short and J 3 bases short, with 5 bases between. Germline values: CDR1 MNHEY, CDR2 SMNVEV (reference sequence). The CDR3 reads CASGVYNSPLHF. The CDR3 DNA reads TGTGCCAGCGGGGTCTATAATTCACCCCTCCACTTT.

V and J are TRBV25-1 and TRBJ1-4; D is unresolved. The germline V gene has CDR1 MGHDK and CDR2 SYGVNS. Between the trimmed V and J ends, which lost 0 bases and 2 bases, there was a span of 7 bases. There are 15 residues in the CDR3. DNA of the CDR3: TGTGCCAGCAGTGAATACGGCGCGACTAATGAAAAACTGTTTTTT. Amino acid sequence: CASSEYGATNEKLFF.